The clone carrying this T cell receptor (beta chain) was detected ten times or more. Its target is unknown. The record originates from a study of early T cells in non-severe SARS-CoV-2 infection. For the study at large: Bulk RNA from unsorted whole blood was sequenced; chains were unpaired.

Overall study findings and caveats: VDJdb matching skewed toward anti-spike CD8 responses, missing private and CD4 specificities.

Tagging with unique molecular identifiers was applied to individual cDNA molecules. MiXCR, run by TCRdb on the 5' RACE reads, gives a single entry per CDR3 protein. The table has tens of thousands of distinct CDR3 sequences, approximately 12% seen once. Germline V gives CDR1 SGHVS, CDR2 FQNEAQ. CDR3 length: 16 amino acids. V dropped 2 bases and J dropped 2 bases, with 12 bases sitting between them. This chain joins TRBV7-8 and TRBJ2-2; no firm D call. This sequence originates from an adult who was a healthcare worker with PCR-confirmed SARS-CoV-2 infection or an uninfected control (not recorded which). Sequences were obtained from whole blood. CDR3 loop: CASSLQTTTNTGELFF. The CDR3 nucleotides are TGTGCCAGCAGCTTACAGACAACCACAAACACCGGGGAGCTGTTTTTT.